Sequencing of this T cell receptor (beta chain) was carried out in a study of blood T cell repertoires in COVID-19. Study context: The origin of the acute and convalescent COVID-19 samples was the United States, Italy and Spain. The analysed material was cDNA or gDNA that came from T cells, B-cell-depleted T cells, or PBMCs.

While infection was still active, Seattle patients were enrolled and then followed longitudinally. As handled by the study authors: Amplified reference gene primers provided the basis for estimating nucleated cell counts. The data were produced by immunoSEQ multiplex PCR, yet TCRdb's version contains in-frame clones alone and is incomplete. The DNA gave D and trimming, while V, J and clone size come from that table. The table includes roughly 350,000 clones, 88% detected once. CDR3 length: 11 residues. V shed 5 bases and J shed 9 bases, with 11 bases lying between them. The germline V gene encodes CDR1 SGHTS and CDR2 YDEGEE.

The source is a woman between 65 and 79 years old with COVID-19, enrolled during active disease. The gene calls are TRBV5-8 and TRBJ1-2; D not resolved. The source material was peripheral blood. CDR3 residues: CASREGRSYTF. CDR3 coding DNA: TGTGCCAGCAGGGAGGGAAGGAGCTACACCTTC. Full variable domain (remainder filled in from reference TRBV5-8 and TRBJ1-2): EAGVTQSPTHLIKTRGQQATLRCSPISGHTSVYWYQQALGLGLQFLLWYDEGEERNRGNFPPRFSGRQFPNYSSELNVNALELEDSALYLCASREGRSYTFGSGTRLTVV.